Listed below are T cell receptor beta chains from one sample, sequenced in a study of metastatic and nonmetastatic thyroid tumors. TCRdb reassembled clones from the PCR reads with MiXCR. The sample holds about 59,000 clones; around 16% are singletons and the top ten take just under 9.5%. The material sequenced was blood. The receptors come from a male donor with papillary thyroid cancer or a benign thyroid nodule (not recorded which). Some clones in this sample may be carry-over from other donors' samples. CDR3s include the opening cysteine and the closing phenylalanine or tryptophan. D genes are given only for firm matches. Not every row has a clone size; where given, it reads once, few, many or a size class.

cdr3_aa,cdr3_nt,d_call,clone_size,j_call,v_call
CASGSGLRSYEQYF,TGTGCCAGCGGATCAGGACTTCGCTCCTACGAGCAGTACTTC,.,many,TRBJ2-7,TRBV6-1
CASTVSWTSGSSNEQFF,TGCGCCAGCACCGTATCCTGGACTAGCGGGAGTAGCAATGAGCAGTTCTTC,TRBD2,few,TRBJ2-1,TRBV6-1
CATREGGVNQQFF,TGTGCCACCCGTGAAGGGGGGGTTAATCAGCAGTTCTTC,.,few,TRBJ2-1,TRBV6-2/TRBV6-3
CASSLVAPQVGRGYTF,TGTGCCAGCAGCTTGGTAGCCCCTCAGGTAGGACGAGGCTACACCTTC,.,once,TRBJ1-2,TRBV5-6
CASSQDPRDNQPQHF,TGCGCCAGCAGCCAAGATCCCAGGGACAATCAGCCCCAGCATTTT,.,many,TRBJ1-5,TRBV4-1
CASRETQYF,TGTGCCAGCAGGGAGACCCAGTACTTC,.,many,TRBJ2-5,TRBV2
CASSLGRQGARDIQYF,TGTGCCAGCAGCTTAGGGAGACAGGGGGCGAGGGACATTCAGTACTTC,TRBD1,many,TRBJ2-4,TRBV13
CASSLDGGYEQYF,TGTGCCAGCAGCTTAGATGGGGGATACGAGCAGTACTTC,.,many,TRBJ2-7,TRBV7-8
CASYPWGGKTGTQYF,TGTGCCAGCTACCCGTGGGGGGGGAAAACAGGTACGCAGTATTTT,TRBD2,.,TRBJ2-3,TRBV12-3/TRBV12-4
CASSGQGTQAAFF,TGTGCCAGCTCAGGTCAGGGAACCCAAGCGGCTTTCTTT,.,many,TRBJ1-1,TRBV18
CASSLGQSQLTDTQYF,TGTGCCAGCAGCTTAGGGCAGTCCCAACTCACAGATACGCAGTATTTT,.,many,TRBJ2-3,TRBV7-8
CASSEVDGPYNEQFF,TGCGCCAGCAGTGAGGTGGACGGCCCGTACAATGAGCAGTTCTTC,.,many,TRBJ2-1,TRBV10-2
CSAPPRGTSTDTQYF,TGCAGTGCTCCCCCCCGGGGGACAAGCACAGATACGCAGTATTTT,.,many,TRBJ2-3,TRBV20-1
CAISEGTGYPGTAQYF,TGTGCCATCAGTGAGGGGACTGGGTACCCCGGGACGGCCCAGTACTTC,.,many,TRBJ2-5,TRBV10-3
CAHHLDSYETSPLHF,TGTGCCCACCACCTGGACAGCTACGAGACCTCACCCCTCCACTTT,.,many,TRBJ1-6,TRBV30
CASSIDGLSNQPQHF,TGTGCCAGTAGTATAGACGGCCTTAGCAATCAGCCCCAGCATTTT,.,few,TRBJ1-5,TRBV19
CASSSEGTLHYNEQFF,TGTGCCAGCAGCTCCGAGGGAACTCTCCACTACAATGAGCAGTTCTTC,.,many,TRBJ2-1,TRBV7-2
CASRVPGQDNSPLHF,TGTGCCAGCAGGGTTCCGGGACAAGATAATTCACCCCTCCACTTT,.,many,TRBJ1-6,TRBV13
CASSRNRDQPQHF,TGTGCCAGCTCGCGGAACAGGGATCAGCCCCAGCATTTT,.,many,TRBJ1-5,TRBV18
CASSQTGTSGREGQETQYF,TGTGCCAGCAGCCAGACCGGGACTAGCGGGAGGGAGGGGCAAGAGACCCAGTACTTC,TRBD2,many,TRBJ2-5,TRBV9
CSARPSSGDVQPQHF,TGCAGTGCTAGACCCTCCTCGGGGGATGTTCAGCCCCAGCATTTT,.,many,TRBJ1-5,TRBV20-1
CASRYFTDTGELFF,TGTGCCAGCAGATACTTCACAGACACCGGGGAGCTGTTTTTT,.,many,TRBJ2-2,TRBV6-2/TRBV6-3
CAWSAPRDRDWGTEALF,TGTGCCTGGAGCGCCCCCCGGGACAGGGATTGGGGCACTGAAGCTCTCTTT,TRBD1,.,TRBJ1-1,TRBV30
CASSYSQGIYSNQPQHF,TGTGCCAGCAGTTACTCGCAGGGCATCTATAGCAATCAGCCCCAGCATTTT,.,many,TRBJ1-5,TRBV6-2/TRBV6-3
CASSSGSPRNSPLHF,TGTGCCAGCAGCTCCGGGTCCCCGAGGAATTCACCCCTCCACTTT,.,many,TRBJ1-6,TRBV11-2
CASSRLAGPSDTQYF,TGTGCCAGCAGCCGACTAGCGGGGCCGTCTGATACGCAGTATTTT,TRBD2,many,TRBJ2-3,TRBV3-1
CASSTNVLNTGELFF,TGCGCCAGCAGCACCAATGTCCTGAACACCGGGGAGCTGTTTTTT,.,many,TRBJ2-2,TRBV5-1
CATSDPYRERNEQFF,TGTGCCACCAGTGATCCGTACCGGGAGCGCAATGAGCAGTTCTTC,.,many,TRBJ2-1,TRBV24-1
CASSEAGGSSYNEQFF,TGTGCCAGCAGCGAAGCGGGGGGAAGCTCCTACAATGAGCAGTTCTTC,TRBD2,many,TRBJ2-1,TRBV7-8
CASSYHPIGGNSYEQYF,TGTGCCAGCAGTTACCATCCTATCGGTGGAAACTCCTACGAGCAGTACTTC,.,few,TRBJ2-7,TRBV6-7
CASEEITGFGNQPQHF,TGTGCCAGCGAAGAGATTACAGGGTTTGGAAATCAGCCCCAGCATTTT,.,few,TRBJ1-5,TRBV6-1
CASSDYTLSNTGELFF,TGCGCCAGCAGTGACTATACCCTCTCGAACACCGGGGAGCTGTTTTTT,.,few,TRBJ2-2,TRBV10-1
CSVGGRAAYNEQFF,TGCAGCGTTGGTGGGAGGGCCGCCTACAATGAGCAGTTCTTC,TRBD2,.,TRBJ2-1,TRBV29-1
CASSARMAWGANSPLHF,TGTGCCAGCAGCGCGCGTATGGCCTGGGGGGCAAATTCACCCCTCCACTTT,.,.,TRBJ1-6,TRBV9
CASCRTAVSGNTIYF,TGTGCCAGTTGTAGGACGGCCGTCTCTGGAAACACCATATATTTT,.,many,TRBJ1-3,TRBV19
CASSSRTSAVSNEQFF,TGTGCCAGCAGCTCCCGGACTAGCGCTGTGAGCAATGAGCAGTTCTTC,TRBD2,.,TRBJ2-1,TRBV9
CASSLAPNRDVSYEQYF,TGCGCCAGCAGCTTGGCCCCCAATAGGGACGTCTCCTACGAGCAGTACTTC,.,many,TRBJ2-7,TRBV5-1
CASSPKGPSSYEQYF,TGTGCCAGCAGCCCAAAAGGTCCCTCCTCCTACGAGCAGTACTTC,.,.,TRBJ2-7,TRBV7-2
CAWRAPYRRANYGYTF,TGTGCCTGGAGGGCTCCATATAGGAGGGCGAACTATGGCTACACCTTC,.,many,TRBJ1-2,TRBV30
CSAPLTVATEAFF,TGCAGTGCACCCCTTACAGTGGCCACTGAAGCTTTCTTT,.,.,TRBJ1-1,TRBV20-1
CASSPSDSPRNTIYF,TGTGCCAGCTCACCTTCGGACAGCCCGAGGAACACCATATATTTT,.,many,TRBJ1-3,TRBV18
CSARKPGTFQETQYF,TGCAGTGCTAGAAAGCCCGGGACATTCCAAGAGACCCAGTACTTC,.,many,TRBJ2-5,TRBV20-1
CASSVNRGMNTEAFF,TGTGCCAGCAGCGTTAACAGGGGCATGAACACTGAAGCTTTCTTT,TRBD1,many,TRBJ1-1,TRBV9
CSARDGRRGYTF,TGCAGTGCCCGGGACGGACGTCGAGGCTACACCTTC,.,.,TRBJ1-2,TRBV20-1
CASSPSLGGRTDTQYF,TGTGCCAGCAGCCCATCCCTAGGGGGGAGAACAGATACGCAGTATTTT,.,.,TRBJ2-3,TRBV13